This T cell receptor beta chain was captured by sequencing in a study of T cells expressing NK-cell markers. As for the study in general: The study sequenced eight donors, seven HCMV-seropositive and one seronegative.

As the method of synthesis, 5'RACE template switching with UMIs yielded TCR beta cDNA. TCRdb derives one entry per CDR3 protein from the 5' RACE reads, leaving out DNA. The data show about 380,000 distinct CDR3 sequences, and the top ten clones hold 4% to 6.5%. Germline V lookup: CDR1 KGHDR, CDR2 SFDVKD. This CDR3 is 20 amino acids long. The study's findings and limits: Among CD8+ T cells from about 6 donors, dominant NKG2C+ clonotypes accounted for roughly 1.0-7.0%. Once again these clonotypes came out on top in the CD3+CD56-NKG2C+ fraction of a handful of donors.

Turning to this clonotype: Its antigen is unknown.

The sequenced material came from blood T cells: a sorted CD56 or NKG2C T cell subset, CD4+ or CD8+ T cells, or bulk PBMC T cells (not recorded which). V usage is TRBV24-1 and J usage is TRBJ1-1; with no DNA, the TCRdb D assignment of TRBD1 cannot be verified. The TCR sequence derives from a man aged 18-70 years in good health. The CDR3 protein is CATSDFPPGGIFDGDTEAFF.